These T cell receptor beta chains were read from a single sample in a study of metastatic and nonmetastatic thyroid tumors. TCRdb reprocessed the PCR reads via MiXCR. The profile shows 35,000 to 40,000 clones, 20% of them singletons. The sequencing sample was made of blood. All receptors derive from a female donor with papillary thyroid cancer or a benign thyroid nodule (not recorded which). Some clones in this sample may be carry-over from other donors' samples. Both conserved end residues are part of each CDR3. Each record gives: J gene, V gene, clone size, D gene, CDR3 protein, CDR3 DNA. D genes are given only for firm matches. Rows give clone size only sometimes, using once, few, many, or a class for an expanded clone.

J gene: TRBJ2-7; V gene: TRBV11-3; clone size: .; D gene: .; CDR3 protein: CASSRSGHLTYEQYF; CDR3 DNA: TGTGCCAGCAGCCGGTCTGGACATTTAACCTACGAGCAGTACTTC
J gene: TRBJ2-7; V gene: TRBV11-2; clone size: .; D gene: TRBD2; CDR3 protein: CASSPIAGGGEQYF; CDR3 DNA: TGTGCCAGCAGCCCGATAGCGGGAGGGGGCGAGCAGTACTTC
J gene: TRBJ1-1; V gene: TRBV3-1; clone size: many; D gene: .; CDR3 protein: CASSQGGVATEAFF; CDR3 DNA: TGTGCCAGCAGCCAAGGGGGCGTTGCCACTGAAGCTTTCTTT
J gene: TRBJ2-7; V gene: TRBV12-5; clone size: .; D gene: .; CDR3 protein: CASAFVRSSYEQYF; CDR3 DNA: TGTGCTAGTGCTTTCGTCAGGAGCTCCTACGAGCAGTACTTC
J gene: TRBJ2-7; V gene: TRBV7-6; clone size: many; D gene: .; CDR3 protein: CASSLGGTGYEQYF; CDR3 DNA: TGTGCCAGCAGCTTAGGGGGCACGGGCTACGAGCAGTACTTC
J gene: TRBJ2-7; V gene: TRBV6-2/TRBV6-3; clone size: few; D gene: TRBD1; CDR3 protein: CASGDRNYEQYF; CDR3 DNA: TGTGCCAGCGGGGACAGGAACTACGAGCAGTACTTC
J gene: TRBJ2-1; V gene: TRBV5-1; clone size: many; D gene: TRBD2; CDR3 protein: CASSGGKVAGGSNNEQFF; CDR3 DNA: TGCGCCAGCAGCGGGGGCAAGGTGGCGGGAGGCAGCAACAATGAGCAGTTCTTC
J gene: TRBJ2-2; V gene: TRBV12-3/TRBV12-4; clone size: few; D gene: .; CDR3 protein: CSSSLWDSTGELFF; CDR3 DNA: TGTTCCAGCAGTTTGTGGGACTCTACCGGGGAGCTGTTTTTT
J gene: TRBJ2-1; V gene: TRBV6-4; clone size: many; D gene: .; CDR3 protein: CASSVSAYYYNEQFF; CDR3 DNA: TGTGCCAGCAGTGTATCAGCCTACTATTACAATGAGCAGTTCTTC
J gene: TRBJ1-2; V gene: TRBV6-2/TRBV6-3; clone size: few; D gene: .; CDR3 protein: CASSYVPDSPYGYTF; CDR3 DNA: TGTGCCAGCAGTTACGTGCCGGACAGCCCATATGGCTACACCTTC
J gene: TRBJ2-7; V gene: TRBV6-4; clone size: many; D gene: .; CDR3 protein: CASNSFRYEQYF; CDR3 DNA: TGTGCCAGCAACTCGTTTCGTTACGAGCAGTACTTC
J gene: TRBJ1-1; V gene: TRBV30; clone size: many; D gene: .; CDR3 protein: CAYTTWGGNTEAFF; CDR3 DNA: TGTGCCTATACGACTTGGGGGGGGAACACTGAAGCTTTCTTT
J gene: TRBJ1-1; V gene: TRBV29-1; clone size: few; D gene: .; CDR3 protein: CSVVTGNTEAFF; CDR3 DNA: TGCAGCGTTGTGACAGGGAACACTGAAGCTTTCTTT
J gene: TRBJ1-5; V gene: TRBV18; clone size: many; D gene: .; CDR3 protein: CASSPPGTSQPQHF; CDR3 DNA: TGTGCCAGCTCACCACCTGGGACAAGTCAGCCCCAGCATTTT
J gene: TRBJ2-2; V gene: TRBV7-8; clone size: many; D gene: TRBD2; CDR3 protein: CASRLAENTGELFF; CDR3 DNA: TGTGCCAGCAGGCTAGCGGAGAACACCGGGGAGCTGTTTTTT
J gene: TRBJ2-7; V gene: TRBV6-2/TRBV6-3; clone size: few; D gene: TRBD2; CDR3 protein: CASSLASGNFYEQYF; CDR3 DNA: TGTGCCAGCAGTTTAGCTAGCGGGAACTTTTACGAGCAGTACTTC
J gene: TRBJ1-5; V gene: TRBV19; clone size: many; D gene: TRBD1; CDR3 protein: CASSRQGRAINQPQHF; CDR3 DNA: TGTGCCAGTAGTCGACAGGGGAGGGCCATCAATCAGCCCCAGCATTTT
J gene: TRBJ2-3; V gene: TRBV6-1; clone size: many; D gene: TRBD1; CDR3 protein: CASSSTGRGTDTQYF; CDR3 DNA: TGTGCCAGCAGTTCGACAGGGCGGGGCACAGATACGCAGTATTTT
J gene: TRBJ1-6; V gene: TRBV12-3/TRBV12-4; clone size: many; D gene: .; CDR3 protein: CASSLSSYNSPLHF; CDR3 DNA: TGTGCCAGCAGTCTAAGCTCCTATAATTCACCCCTCCACTTT
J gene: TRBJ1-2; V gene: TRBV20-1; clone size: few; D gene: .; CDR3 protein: CSATEELNGYTF; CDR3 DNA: TGCAGTGCTACGGAGGAGTTAAATGGCTACACCTTC
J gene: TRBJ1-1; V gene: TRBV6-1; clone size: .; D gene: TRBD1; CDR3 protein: CASTHEGADQALF; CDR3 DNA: TGTGCCAGCACACATGAGGGGGCGGACCAAGCTTTATTT
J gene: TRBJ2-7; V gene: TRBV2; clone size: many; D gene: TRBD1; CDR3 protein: CASSEEQGAEQYF; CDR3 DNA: TGTGCCAGCAGTGAAGAGCAGGGGGCCGAGCAGTACTTC
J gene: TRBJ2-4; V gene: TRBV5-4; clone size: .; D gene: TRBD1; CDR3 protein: CASSLASGQGLKNIQYF; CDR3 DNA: TGTGCCAGCAGCTTGGCCTCTGGACAGGGGCTAAAAAACATTCAGTACTTC
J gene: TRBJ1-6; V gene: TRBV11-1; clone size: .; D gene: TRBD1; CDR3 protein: CASILAASRGGSPLHF; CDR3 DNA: TGTGCCAGTATCTTAGCCGCGTCAAGAGGGGGCTCACCCCTCCACTTT
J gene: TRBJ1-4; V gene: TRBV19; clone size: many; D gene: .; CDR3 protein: CASSIRVSTNEKLFF; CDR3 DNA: TGTGCCAGTAGTATTCGGGTATCGACTAATGAAAAACTGTTTTTT
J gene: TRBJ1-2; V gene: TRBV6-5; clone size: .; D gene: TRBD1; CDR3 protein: CASSYSGDSASIGYTF; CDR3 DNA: TGTGCCAGCAGTTACTCAGGGGACAGCGCTTCGATTGGCTACACCTTC
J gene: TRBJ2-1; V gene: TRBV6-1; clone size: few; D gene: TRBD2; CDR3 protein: CASSDWTSGINEQFF; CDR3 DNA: TGTGCCAGCAGTGACTGGACTAGCGGGATCAATGAGCAGTTCTTC
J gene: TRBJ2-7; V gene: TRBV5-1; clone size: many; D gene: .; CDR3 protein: CASSLGQEAHEQYF; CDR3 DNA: TGCGCCAGCAGCTTGGGCCAGGAAGCCCACGAGCAGTACTTC
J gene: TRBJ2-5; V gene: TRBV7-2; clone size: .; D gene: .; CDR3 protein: CASSLGGGTDHQETQYF; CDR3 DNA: TGTGCCAGCAGCTTAGGTGGGGGTACAGACCACCAAGAGACCCAGTACTTC
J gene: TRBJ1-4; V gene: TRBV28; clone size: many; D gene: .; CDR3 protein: CASSLSGQIEKLFF; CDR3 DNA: TGTGCCAGCAGCCTTTCCGGACAGATTGAAAAACTGTTTTTT
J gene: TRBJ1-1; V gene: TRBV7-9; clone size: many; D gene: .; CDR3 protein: CASSGRDRGVTEAFF; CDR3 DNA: TGTGCCAGCAGCGGAAGGGACCGAGGTGTCACTGAAGCTTTCTTT
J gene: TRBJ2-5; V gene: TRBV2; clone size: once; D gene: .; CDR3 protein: CASSEAFVVGPGRETQYF; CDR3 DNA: TGTGCCAGCAGTGAAGCTTTTGTGGTAGGGCCGGGACGAGAGACCCAGTACTTC
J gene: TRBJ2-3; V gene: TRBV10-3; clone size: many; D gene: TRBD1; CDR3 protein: CAITRQGAKADTQYF; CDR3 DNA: TGTGCCATCACCCGACAGGGGGCTAAGGCAGATACGCAGTATTTT
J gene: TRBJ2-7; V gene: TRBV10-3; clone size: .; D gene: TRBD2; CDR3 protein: CAISESGGIRAEQYF; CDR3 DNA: TGTGCCATCAGTGAGTCGGGGGGGATTAGAGCCGAGCAGTACTTC
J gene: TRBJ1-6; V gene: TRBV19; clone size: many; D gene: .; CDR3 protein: CASWGDSYNSPLHF; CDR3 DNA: TGTGCCAGTTGGGGGGACTCCTATAATTCACCCCTCCACTTT
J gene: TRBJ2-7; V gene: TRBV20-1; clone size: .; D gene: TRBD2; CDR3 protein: CSAREAASGSYYEHYF; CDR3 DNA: TGCAGTGCTAGAGAGGCGGCTAGCGGGAGTTACTACGAGCATTACTTC
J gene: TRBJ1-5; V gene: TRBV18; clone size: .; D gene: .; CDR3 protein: CASSSDMAQPQHF; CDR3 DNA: TGTGCCAGCTCTTCAGACATGGCTCAGCCCCAGCATTTT
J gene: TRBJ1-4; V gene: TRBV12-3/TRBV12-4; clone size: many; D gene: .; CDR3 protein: CASSPRGPGEKLFF; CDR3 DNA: TGTGCCAGCAGCCCCCGGGGGCCGGGTGAAAAACTGTTTTTT
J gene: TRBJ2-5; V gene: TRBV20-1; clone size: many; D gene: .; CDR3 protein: CSASRGMGTQYF; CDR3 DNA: TGCAGTGCTAGTAGGGGGATGGGGACCCAGTACTTC
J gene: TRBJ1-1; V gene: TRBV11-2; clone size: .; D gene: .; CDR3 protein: CASSLIVNTEAFF; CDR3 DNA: TGTGCCAGCAGCTTAATTGTAAACACTGAAGCTTTCTTT
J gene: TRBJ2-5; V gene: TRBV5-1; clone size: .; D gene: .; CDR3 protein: CASSLRGFRGETQYF; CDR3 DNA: TGCGCCAGCAGCTTGCGCGGGTTCCGAGGAGAGACACAGTACTTC
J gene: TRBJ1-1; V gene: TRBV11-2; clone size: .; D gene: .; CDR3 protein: CASSQEGVGTEAFF; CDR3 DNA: TGTGCCAGCAGCCAAGAGGGGGTGGGGACTGAAGCTTTCTTT
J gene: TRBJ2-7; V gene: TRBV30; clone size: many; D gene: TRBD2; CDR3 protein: CAWSRIAGGPILSEQYF; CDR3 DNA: TGTGCCTGGAGTAGGATAGCGGGAGGGCCAATTCTAAGTGAGCAGTACTTC
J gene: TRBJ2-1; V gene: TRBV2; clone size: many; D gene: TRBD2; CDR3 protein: CASKWRELGNEQFF; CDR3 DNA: TGTGCCAGCAAGTGGCGGGAGTTAGGTAATGAGCAGTTCTTC
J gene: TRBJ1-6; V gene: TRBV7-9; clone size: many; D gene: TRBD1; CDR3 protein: CASTIGLTGANSPLHF; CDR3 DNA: TGTGCCAGCACCATAGGTTTAACAGGGGCCAATTCACCCCTCCACTTT
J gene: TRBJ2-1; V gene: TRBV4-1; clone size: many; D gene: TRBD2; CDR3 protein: CASSQEVGSGGYNEQFF; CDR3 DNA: TGCGCCAGCAGCCAAGAGGTGGGGAGCGGGGGCTACAATGAGCAGTTCTTC